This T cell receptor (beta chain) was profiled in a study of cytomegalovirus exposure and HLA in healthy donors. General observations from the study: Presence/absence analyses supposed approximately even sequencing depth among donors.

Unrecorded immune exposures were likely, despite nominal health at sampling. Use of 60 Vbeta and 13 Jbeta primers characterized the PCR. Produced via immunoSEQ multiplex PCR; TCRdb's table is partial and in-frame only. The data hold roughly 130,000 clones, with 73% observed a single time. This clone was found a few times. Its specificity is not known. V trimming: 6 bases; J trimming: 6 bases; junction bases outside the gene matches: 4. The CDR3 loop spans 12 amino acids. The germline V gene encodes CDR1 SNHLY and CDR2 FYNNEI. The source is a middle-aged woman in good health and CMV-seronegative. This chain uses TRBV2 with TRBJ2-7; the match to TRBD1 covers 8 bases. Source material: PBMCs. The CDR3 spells CASSYDRGEQYV. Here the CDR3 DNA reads TGTGCCAGCAGCTATGACAGGGGCGAGCAGTACGTC.